This TCR beta chain was found in a study of cytomegalovirus exposure and HLA in healthy donors (dated by TCRdb to 2015 to 2018). The study in broad terms: An earlier analysis of some 620 of the donors reported 276 Gb of sequence data and 117 million unique TCR beta sequences obtained from some 200 million T cells. Roughly 300 gigabases of sequencing data and roughly 81 million unique TCR sequences made up an early release that covered approximately 650 HLA-typed donors. Of the approximately 400 genotyped donors, roughly 76% were placed in the genetic ancestry cluster associated with self-reported Caucasian donors. The study was designed to test whether signatures of past pathogen exposure could be identified by cataloging public T cell receptors. The T cell repertoires of several hundred subjects were profiled by immunosequencing and related to cytomegalovirus serostatus. Besides the first cohort of approximately 710 subjects, a separate validation cohort made up of roughly 120 different subjects was used. To predict cytomegalovirus infection status, the study brought together high-throughput TCR immunosequencing, statistical association of individual TCRs with disease status, and machine learning. A later analysis re-examined previously published TCR beta repertoires from roughly 650 donors and added high-resolution HLA genotyping to investigate patterns of TCR occurrence. In the later analysis, no new phenotypic data were used to find candidate immune exposures; instead, reliance was placed on TCR beta sequences and their occurrence across donors. In an earlier analysis of several hundred of the donors, high-throughput TCR beta sequencing was used to judge whether each TCR beta V gene segment behaved as functional or pseudogenic. Donor age, sex, ethnicity and CMV serostatus were compiled together with the repertoire data. Genome-wide SNP genotypes for about three fifths of the roughly 670 donors were used in a later genetic analysis, which treated that subset as a discovery cohort. All discovery cohort repertoires had been generated on a single sequencing platform. HLA typing included class I and class II loci at four-digit resolution. The number of donors typed differed by locus, with 629-630 for A, B, C, DRB1 and DQB1, roughly 550 for DQA1, about 610 for DPA1, and some 470 for DPB1. Because of strong linkage in the cohort, five DR-DQ haplotypes were treated as single units for association and clustering. Across some 400 genotyped donors of the cohort, an average of about 220,000 unique TCR beta nucleotide sequences per donor were sequenced, and roughly a sixth of those sequences were non-productive.

This clone turned up a few times. The antigen it binds to is not known. No much larger clone is present one base from it, and per-base qualities are unavailable. Here is what the overall study found, with its caveats: According to a later analysis, parvovirus B19, influenza, CMV and Epstein-Barr virus appeared linked to several top co-occurrence clusters. In vitro tests confirmed that three of the cytomegalovirus-associated TCR beta chains recognize cytomegalovirus antigens. It was suggested by the authors that the approach could potentially be generalized to other disease states and immunological phenotypes. The sequencing pipeline was judged likely to have produced a cluster of highly shared sequence variants as a technical artifact. A later genetic analysis reported fewer N-insertions in productive TCRs among donors in an Asian-associated ancestry cluster than the roughly 670-donor mean. A later analysis associated 15,000 to 20,000 TCR beta sequences with specific HLA alleles at a false discovery rate of 0.05. Some IMGT-functional V segments, including TRBV6-2 and TRBV6-3, could not be told apart with the 87-base-pair reads, so those segments were excluded. Correlated functional status among segregating V segments might reflect linkage disequilibrium, but an unknown experimental factor could not be ruled out. A total of 150 or so TCR beta chains were listed by the study as associated with cytomegalovirus. Seventeen rarely observed V segments, including chromosome 9 orphons, were excluded from the earlier analysis of several hundred of the donors because counts were too low. HLA typing was unavailable for some donors at each locus, so association tests used only the typed subset. In a later analysis, the rate of TCR association differed among HLA loci, with DRB1 alleles having the most associated TCRs and HLA-C alleles having the fewest. The cohort was sequenced for TCR beta chains only, and without alpha or paired-chain data the features that could be detected were limited. In a later analysis, most CMV-associated TCR beta chains were found to appear HLA-restricted, with HLA associations seemingly driven largely by CMV exposure. While some public TCRs were present in many individuals, most TCR sequences turned up only very rarely across donors. In an earlier analysis of a few hundred of the donors, most TCR beta V segments were observed in productive rearrangements about 87% or about 30% of the time, broadly matching IMGT annotations. In a later analysis, HLA-associated TCR beta chains showed more clonal expansion and lower generation probabilities than non-associated chains that were equally common. The presence/absence analyses assumed that sequencing depth was roughly uniform across donors, and that assumption may not be true. A further reported finding was that TCR beta sequences accurately predicted the HLA-A and HLA-B alleles for most subjects in the first cohort. In a later genetic analysis, a missense DCLRE1C variant was associated with V-gene and J-gene trimming of TCR beta chains, and the association was replicated in an independent cohort. In both the original and validation cohorts, the classifier was reported to diagnose cytomegalovirus status with high specificity and sensitivity. Strong co-occurrence of HLA alleles, especially DR and DQ, made assigning TCR associations to individual alleles difficult. Immune exposure information for the cohort was limited to CMV serostatus.

Compared with germline, V lacks 5 bases and J lacks 1 base; bases without a gene match: 8. The germline V gene gives CDR1 as SGHTA and CDR2 as FQGNSA. The cysteine opens and the phenylalanine closes a CDR3 of 15 amino acids. Just CDR3 DNA is preserved here, 45 bases in frame from base 1. Library preparation used the immunoSEQ multiplex PCR assay. For the multiplex PCR, a mixture combining 60 forward primers for TCR Vbeta segments and 13 reverse primers for TCR Jbeta segments was used. Amplification of the CDR3 region of rearranged TCR beta genes was performed with a multiplex PCR assay on genomic DNA. Amplified TCR beta libraries were sequenced as 87-base-pair reads on the Illumina HiSeq System. The original methods were these. A later analysis counted some 80 million unique TCR beta chains across the 666 repertoires, and 9 million to 14 million of these chains were shared by at least two donors. Raw reads were error-corrected and collapsed into unique sequences with a nearest-neighbor algorithm that merged closely related sequences to remove PCR and sequencing errors. CDR3 sequences were aligned to IMGT reference sequences to assign V, D and J gene segments. Each retained sequence needed at least a six-nucleotide match to both a V gene segment and a J gene segment. Rearrangements were classified as productive when the CDR3 lacked stop codons and remained in frame with V and J, and all other rearrangements were classified as non-productive. CDR3 was defined by IMGT convention, running from the second conserved V-encoded cysteine to the conserved J-encoded phenylalanine. The earlier analysis of about 570 of the donors excluded any sequence lacking an unambiguous match to a single V gene segment. In an earlier analysis of roughly 600 of the donors, a V segment was called functional when productive rearrangements were above 56.7%, and segregating when the standard deviation between donors exceeded 5%. A statistical classification framework was built for diagnosing cytomegalovirus status from the catalog of TCR beta chain sequences. In a later analysis, V and J genes were assigned by comparing TCR nucleotide sequences against IMGT/GENE-DB human TR gene sequences. In a later analysis, CDR3 sequences and most-parsimonious VDJ recombination scenarios were assigned using the TCRdist pipeline. A later analysis defined each TCR beta chain by its CDR3 amino acid sequence plus V-gene family, and excluded reads lacking a unique V-gene family. In a later analysis, around 650 highly shared, low-generation-probability nucleotide sequences were removed to address suspected cross-contamination and a sequencing artifact. In a later analysis, a clonal expansion index for each public chain was calculated from normalized within-repertoire ranks of inferred template counts. In a later analysis, generation probabilities were computed with a VDJ recombination model fitted to out-of-frame rearrangements, and the resulting probabilities were checked against IGoR. A later analysis scored TCR-TCR, TCR-HLA and TCR-CMV co-occurrence with hypergeometric tests, applying a repertoire-size bias correction to TCR pairs. False discovery rates were estimated in a later analysis by permuting HLA or CMV assignments 20 times. A later analysis grouped co-occurring TCRs with DBSCAN, adding TCRdist sequence similarity when clustering within HLA-allele-positive subsets. Repertoires with fewer than 30,000 or more than 120,000 public chains, plus five repertoires with anomalous nucleotide sharing, were excluded from co-occurrence clustering. TCRdb took over this immuneACCESS table, retaining in-frame rearrangements with V and J assigned. Such tables are incomplete; in checked studies, under half of the missing clones stem from an unresolved V gene, and the remainder is unexplained. V, J and clone size derive from that table, while D and trimming were established from the DNA sequence. This sample comprises about 82,000 clones, roughly 70% of them detected only once. The top ten clonotypes cover about 9.1% of the sample.

The cohort consisted of 666 healthy bone marrow donors. All cohort members were sampled while nominally healthy, although unrecorded immune exposures were likely present. The donor tested CMV seropositive, placing the donor among the 290 or so seropositive members of the cohort. A peripheral blood sample was provided by each donor, and peripheral blood mononuclear cells were used for TCR beta sequencing. Genomic DNA was extracted from the blood cell samples with the Qiagen DNeasy Blood Extraction Kit. Sequences were obtained from PBMCs. The chain is made from TRBV7-2 and TRBJ2-7; 7 nucleotides in the junction match TRBD2. This clonotype was obtained from a middle-aged man in good health and CMV-seropositive. The DNA sequence is as follows: TGTGCCAGCAGCCGGGTGGGGGGGGGATCCTACGAGCAGTACTTC. It codes for CASSRVGGGSYEQYF.